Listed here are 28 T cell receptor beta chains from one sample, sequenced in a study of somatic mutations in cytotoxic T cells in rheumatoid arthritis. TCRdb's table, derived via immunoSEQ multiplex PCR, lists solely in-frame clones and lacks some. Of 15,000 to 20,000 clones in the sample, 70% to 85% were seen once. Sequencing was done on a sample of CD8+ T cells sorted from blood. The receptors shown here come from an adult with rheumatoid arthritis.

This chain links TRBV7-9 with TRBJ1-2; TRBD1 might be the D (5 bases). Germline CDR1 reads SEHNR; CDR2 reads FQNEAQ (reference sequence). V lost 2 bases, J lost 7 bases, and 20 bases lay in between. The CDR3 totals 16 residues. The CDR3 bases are TGTGCCAGCAGCTTATTTCTGGGACGGCGGGAACTTGGCTACACCTTC. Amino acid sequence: CASSLFLGRRELGYTF.

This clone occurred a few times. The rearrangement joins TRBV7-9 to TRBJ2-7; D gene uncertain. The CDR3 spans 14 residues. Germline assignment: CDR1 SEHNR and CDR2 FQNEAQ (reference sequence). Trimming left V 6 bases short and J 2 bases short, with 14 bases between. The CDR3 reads CASSFGVGPYEQYF. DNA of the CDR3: TGTGCCAGCAGTTTCGGAGTAGGTCCCTACGAGCAGTACTTC.

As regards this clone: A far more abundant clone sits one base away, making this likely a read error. CDR3 amino acids: CASSINGLAGEQYF. Written as DNA, the CDR3 is TGTGCCAGCAGCATCAATGGACTAGCGGGGGAGCAGTACTTC. The V call is TRBV11-1, the J call TRBJ2-7; TRBD2 matches 12 bases. V trimming: 5 bases; J trimming: 7 bases; junction bases outside the gene matches: 6. Germline V gives CDR1 SGHAT, CDR2 FQDESV (reference sequence). CDR3 length: 14 residues.

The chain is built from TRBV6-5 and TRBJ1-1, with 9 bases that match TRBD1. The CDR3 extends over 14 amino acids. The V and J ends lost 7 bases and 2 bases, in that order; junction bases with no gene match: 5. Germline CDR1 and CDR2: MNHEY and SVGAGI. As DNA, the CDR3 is TGTGCCAGCATCGACAGGGGGTATAACACTGAAGCTTTCTTT. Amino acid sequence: CASIDRGYNTEAFF.

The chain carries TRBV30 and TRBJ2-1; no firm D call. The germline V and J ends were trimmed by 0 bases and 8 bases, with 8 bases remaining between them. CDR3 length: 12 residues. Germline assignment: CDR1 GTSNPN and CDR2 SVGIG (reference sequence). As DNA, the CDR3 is TGTGCCTGGAGTGTCCTGGGGTATGAGCAGTTCTTC. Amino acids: CAWSVLGYEQFF.

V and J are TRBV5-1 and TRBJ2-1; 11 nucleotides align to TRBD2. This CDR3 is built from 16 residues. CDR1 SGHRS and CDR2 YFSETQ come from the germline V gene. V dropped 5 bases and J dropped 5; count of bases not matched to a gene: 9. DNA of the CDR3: TGCGCCAGCAGTCGGGCTAGCGGGGGGAGTCACAATGAGCAGTTCTTC. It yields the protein CASSRASGGSHNEQFF.

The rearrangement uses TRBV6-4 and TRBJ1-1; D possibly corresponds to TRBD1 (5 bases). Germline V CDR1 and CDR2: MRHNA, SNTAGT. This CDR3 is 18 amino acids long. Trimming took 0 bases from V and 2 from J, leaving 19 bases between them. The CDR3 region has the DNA TGTGCCAGCAGTGACTCGTTTTCGAGACAGAGGTTTAACACTGAAGCTTTCTTT. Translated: CASSDSFSRQRFNTEAFF.

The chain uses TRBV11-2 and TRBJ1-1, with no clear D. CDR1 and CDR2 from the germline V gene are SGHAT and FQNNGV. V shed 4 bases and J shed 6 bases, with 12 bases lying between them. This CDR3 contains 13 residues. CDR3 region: CASSSSLSAEAFF. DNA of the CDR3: TGTGCCAGCAGCTCCTCCCTTAGCGCTGAAGCTTTCTTT.

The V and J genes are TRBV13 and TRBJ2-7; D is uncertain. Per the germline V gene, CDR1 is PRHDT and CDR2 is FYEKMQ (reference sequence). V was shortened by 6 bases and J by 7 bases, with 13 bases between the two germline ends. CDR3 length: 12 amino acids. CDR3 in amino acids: CASSLARAEQYF. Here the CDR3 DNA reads TGTGCCAGCAGTCTCGCACGAGCGGAGCAGTACTTC.

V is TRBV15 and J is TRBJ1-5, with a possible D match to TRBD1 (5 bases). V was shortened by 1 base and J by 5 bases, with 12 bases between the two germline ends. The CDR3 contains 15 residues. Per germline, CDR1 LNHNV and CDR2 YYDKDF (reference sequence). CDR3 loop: CATSRGRTKDQPQHF. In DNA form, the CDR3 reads TGTGCCACCAGCAGAGGACGGACAAAGGATCAGCCCCAGCATTTT. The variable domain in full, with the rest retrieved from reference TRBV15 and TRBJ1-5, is DAMVIQNPRYQVTQFGKPVTLSCSQTLNHNVMYWYQQKSSQAPKLLFHYYDKDFNNEADTPDNFQSRRPNTSFCFLDIRSPGLGDTAMYLCATSRGRTKDQPQHFGDGTRLSIL.

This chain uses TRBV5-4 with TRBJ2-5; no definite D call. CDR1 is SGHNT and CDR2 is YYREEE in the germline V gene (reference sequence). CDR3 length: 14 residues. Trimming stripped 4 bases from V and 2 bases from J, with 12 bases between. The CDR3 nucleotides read TGTGCCAGCAGCCTGGAGAGTAGTCAAGAGACCCAGTACTTC. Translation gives CASSLESSQETQYF.

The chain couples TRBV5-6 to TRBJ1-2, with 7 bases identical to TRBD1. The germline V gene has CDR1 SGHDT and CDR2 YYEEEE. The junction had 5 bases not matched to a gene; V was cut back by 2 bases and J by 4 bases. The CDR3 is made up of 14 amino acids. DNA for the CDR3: TGTGCCAGCAGCTTTAGGACAGGCGTCTATGGCTACACCTTC. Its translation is CASSFRTGVYGYTF.

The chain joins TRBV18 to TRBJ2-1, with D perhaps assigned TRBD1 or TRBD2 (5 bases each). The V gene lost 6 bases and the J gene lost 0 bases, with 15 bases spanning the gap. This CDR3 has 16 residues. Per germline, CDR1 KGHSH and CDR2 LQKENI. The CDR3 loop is CASSLARESSYNEQFF. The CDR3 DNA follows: TGTGCCAGCTCGCTAGCCAGGGAGAGCTCCTACAATGAGCAGTTCTTC.

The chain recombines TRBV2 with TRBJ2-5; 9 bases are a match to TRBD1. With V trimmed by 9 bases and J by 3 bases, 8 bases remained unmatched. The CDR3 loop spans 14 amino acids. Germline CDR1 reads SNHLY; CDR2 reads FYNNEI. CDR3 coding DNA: TGTGCCAGACAGGGGGCGCAGGGAGAAGAGACCCAGTACTTC. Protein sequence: CARQGAQGEETQYF.

In nucleotides, the CDR3 is TGTGCCAGCAGTCTAGGTGGGGGGCACGGCTACACCTTC. Amino acid sequence: CASSLGGGHGYTF. The rearrangement links TRBV27 to TRBJ1-2, with D tentatively TRBD1 (6 bases). CDR3 length: 13 amino acids. Germline CDR1 and CDR2: MNHEY and SMNVEV (reference sequence). The V end was cut by 5 bases, the J end by 8 bases, with 15 bases between.

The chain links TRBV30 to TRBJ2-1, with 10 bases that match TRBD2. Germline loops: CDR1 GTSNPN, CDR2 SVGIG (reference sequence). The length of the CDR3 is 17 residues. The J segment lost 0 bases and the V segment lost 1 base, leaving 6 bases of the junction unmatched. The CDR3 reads CAWSGLAGRSSYNEQFF. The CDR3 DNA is TGTGCCTGGAGTGGACTAGCGGGCCGGAGCTCCTACAATGAGCAGTTCTTC.

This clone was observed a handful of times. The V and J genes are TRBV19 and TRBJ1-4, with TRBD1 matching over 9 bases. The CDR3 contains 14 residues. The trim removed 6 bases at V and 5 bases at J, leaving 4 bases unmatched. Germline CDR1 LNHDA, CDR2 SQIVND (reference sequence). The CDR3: CASSTGGENEKLFF. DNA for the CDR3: TGTGCCAGTAGCACAGGGGGCGAAAATGAAAAACTGTTTTTT.

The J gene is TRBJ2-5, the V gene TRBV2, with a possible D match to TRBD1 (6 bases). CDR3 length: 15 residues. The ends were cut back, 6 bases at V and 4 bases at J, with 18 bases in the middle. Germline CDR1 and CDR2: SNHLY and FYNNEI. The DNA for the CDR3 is TGTGCCAGCAGAGCCCGCGCAGGGGTGGTAGAGACCCAGTACTTC. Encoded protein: CASRARAGVVETQYF.

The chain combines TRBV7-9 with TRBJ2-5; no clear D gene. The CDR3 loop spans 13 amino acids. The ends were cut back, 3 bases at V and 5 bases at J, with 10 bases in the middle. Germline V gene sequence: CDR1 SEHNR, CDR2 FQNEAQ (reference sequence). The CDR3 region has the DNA TGTGCCAGCAGCTTGGAGTACGGGGAGACCCAGTACTTC. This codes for CASSLEYGETQYF.

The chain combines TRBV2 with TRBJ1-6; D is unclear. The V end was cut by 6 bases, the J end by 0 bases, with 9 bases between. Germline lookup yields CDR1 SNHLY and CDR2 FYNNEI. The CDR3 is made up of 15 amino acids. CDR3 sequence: CASREHSSYNSPLHF. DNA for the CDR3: TGTGCCAGCAGGGAGCATAGCTCCTATAATTCACCCCTCCACTTT.

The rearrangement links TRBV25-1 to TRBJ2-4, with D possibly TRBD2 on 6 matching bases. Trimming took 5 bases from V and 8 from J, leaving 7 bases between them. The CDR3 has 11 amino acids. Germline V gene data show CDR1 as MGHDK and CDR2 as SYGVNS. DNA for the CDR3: TGTGCCAGCAGTTGGAGGGACATTCAGTACTTC. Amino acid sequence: CASSWRDIQYF.

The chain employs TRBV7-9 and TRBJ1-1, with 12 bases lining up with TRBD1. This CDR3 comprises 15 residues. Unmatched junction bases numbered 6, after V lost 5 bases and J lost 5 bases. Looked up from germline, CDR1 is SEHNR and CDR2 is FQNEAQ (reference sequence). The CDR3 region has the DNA TGTGCCAGCAGCCCGGGACAGGGGGCGTCTACTGAAGCTTTCTTT. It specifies CASSPGQGASTEAFF.

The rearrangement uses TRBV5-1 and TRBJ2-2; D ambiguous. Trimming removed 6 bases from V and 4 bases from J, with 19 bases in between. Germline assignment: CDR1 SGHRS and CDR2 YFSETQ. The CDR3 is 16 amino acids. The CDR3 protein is CASTLQYTPGTGELFF. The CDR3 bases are TGCGCCAGCACCCTCCAATACACCCCAGGCACCGGGGAGCTGTTTTTT.

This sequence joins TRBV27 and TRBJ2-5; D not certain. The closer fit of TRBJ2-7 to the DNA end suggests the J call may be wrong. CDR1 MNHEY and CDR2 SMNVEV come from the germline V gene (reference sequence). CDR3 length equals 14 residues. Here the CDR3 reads CASSFVDRTYEQYF. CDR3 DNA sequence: TGTGCCAGCAGTTTCGTCGATCGAACCTACGAGCAGTACTTC.

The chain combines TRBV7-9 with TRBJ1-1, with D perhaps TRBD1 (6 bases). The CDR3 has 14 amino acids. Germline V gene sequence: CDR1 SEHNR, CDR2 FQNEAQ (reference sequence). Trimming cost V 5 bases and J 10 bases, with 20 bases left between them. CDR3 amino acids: CASSPGPNRVRAFF. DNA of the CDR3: TGTGCCAGCAGCCCGGGACCCAACAGGGTAAGAGCTTTCTTT.

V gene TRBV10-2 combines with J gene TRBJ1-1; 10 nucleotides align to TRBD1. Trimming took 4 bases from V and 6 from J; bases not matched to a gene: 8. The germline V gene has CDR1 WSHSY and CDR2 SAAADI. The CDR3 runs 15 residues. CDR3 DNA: TGCGCCAGCAGTGCACCCGCGACAGGGGGCGCTGAAGCTTTCTTT. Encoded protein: CASSAPATGGAEAFF.

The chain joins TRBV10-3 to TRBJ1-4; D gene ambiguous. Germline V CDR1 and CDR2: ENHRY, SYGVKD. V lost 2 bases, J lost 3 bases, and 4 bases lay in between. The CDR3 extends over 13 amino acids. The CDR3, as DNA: TGTGCCATCAGTGAGCGATCTAATGAAAAACTGTTTTTT. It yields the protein CAISERSNEKLFF.

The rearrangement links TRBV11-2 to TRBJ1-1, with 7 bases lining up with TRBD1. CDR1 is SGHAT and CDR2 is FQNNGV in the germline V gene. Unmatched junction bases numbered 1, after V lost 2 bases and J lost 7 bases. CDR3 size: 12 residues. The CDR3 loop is CASSLTGDEAFF. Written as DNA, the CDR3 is TGTGCCAGCAGCTTAACAGGGGATGAAGCTTTCTTT.